Listed below are T cell receptor beta chains from one sample, sequenced in a study of graft-versus-host responses after intestinal transplantation. Assay: immunoSEQ multiplex PCR; the TCRdb copy retains only in-frame clones and omits some. The table includes over 100,000 clones, 85% to 95% detected once. For these receptors, no antigen is known. The sample here was unstimulated CD8+ T cells sorted from spleen or lymph node cells, taken before transplant. These receptors came from a human donor who was the organ donor for an intestinal transplant. CDR3s include the opening cysteine and the closing phenylalanine or tryptophan. The order of the fields is J gene, clone size, V gene, D gene, CDR3 DNA, CDR3 protein. A D gene is named only where the DNA matches it firmly. The size of a clone is reported for some rows only, either as once, few or many, or as a class for expanded clones.

J gene: TRBJ1-2; clone size: .; V gene: TRBV9; D gene: TRBD1; CDR3 DNA: TGTGCCAGCACCCCCTCAGGGGGCTCTAACTATGGCTACACCTTC; CDR3 protein: CASTPSGGSNYGYTF
J gene: TRBJ2-5; clone size: .; V gene: TRBV2; D gene: TRBD2; CDR3 DNA: TGTGCCAGCAGTGAAGCGGGAGGGCAAGAGACCCAGTACTTC; CDR3 protein: CASSEAGGQETQYF
J gene: TRBJ1-1; clone size: .; V gene: TRBV28; D gene: TRBD1; CDR3 DNA: TGTGCCAGCAGTGAAGTCGGACAGGGGGAAGCTTTCTTT; CDR3 protein: CASSEVGQGEAFF
J gene: TRBJ1-2; clone size: .; V gene: TRBV4-3; D gene: TRBD1; CDR3 DNA: TGCGCCAGCAGCCAAGATAGGGACAGGTCACGGGTTAACTATGGCTACACCTTC; CDR3 protein: CASSQDRDRSRVNYGYTF
J gene: TRBJ1-4; clone size: .; V gene: TRBV28; D gene: .; CDR3 DNA: TGTGCCAGCAGTTTAGAGGGTTGGACTAATGAAAAACTGTTTTTT; CDR3 protein: CASSLEGWTNEKLFF
J gene: TRBJ2-1; clone size: .; V gene: TRBV18; D gene: .; CDR3 DNA: TGTGCCAGCTCACCCAAAGAACCCTACAATGAGCAGTTCTTC; CDR3 protein: CASSPKEPYNEQFF
J gene: TRBJ2-5; clone size: .; V gene: TRBV5-1; D gene: TRBD1; CDR3 DNA: TGCGCCAGCAGCCAGCAAGGACAGGGGGCGAGGGAGACCCAGTACTTC; CDR3 protein: CASSQQGQGARETQYF
J gene: TRBJ2-1; clone size: .; V gene: TRBV7-9; D gene: TRBD2; CDR3 DNA: TGTGCCAGCAGCACCCGCCTTGCGGGAGCCCGGTTCAATGAGCAGTTCTTC; CDR3 protein: CASSTRLAGARFNEQFF
J gene: TRBJ2-5; clone size: .; V gene: TRBV7-6; D gene: TRBD2; CDR3 DNA: TGTGCCAGCAGCTCGGGACTAGCGGGAGGAGAGACCCAGTACTTC; CDR3 protein: CASSSGLAGGETQYF
J gene: TRBJ1-1; clone size: .; V gene: TRBV4-1; D gene: .; CDR3 DNA: TGCGCCAGCAGCCAATACACTGAAGCCTTCTTT; CDR3 protein: CASSQYTEAFF
J gene: TRBJ2-1; clone size: .; V gene: TRBV4-1; D gene: TRBD1; CDR3 DNA: TGCGCCAGCAGCCAGCTCTTGGGGGACAGAGACAATGAGCAGTTCTTC; CDR3 protein: CASSQLLGDRDNEQFF
J gene: TRBJ2-3; clone size: .; V gene: TRBV27; D gene: TRBD2; CDR3 DNA: TGTGCCAGCACTCTAGGGACTAGCGGGAGCGCAGATACGCAGTATTTT; CDR3 protein: CASTLGTSGSADTQYF
J gene: TRBJ2-7; clone size: .; V gene: TRBV19; D gene: .; CDR3 DNA: TGTGCCAGTAGTATAGAAGCGGGCATCTCCTACGAGCAGTACTTC; CDR3 protein: CASSIEAGISYEQYF
J gene: TRBJ1-6; clone size: .; V gene: TRBV28; D gene: .; CDR3 DNA: TGTGCCAGCAGTTTCAGTAATAATTCACCCCTCCACTTT; CDR3 protein: CASSFSNNSPLHF
J gene: TRBJ1-2; clone size: .; V gene: TRBV6-5; D gene: .; CDR3 DNA: TGTGCCAGCAGTTACTCGAACGTTAACTTCTGGGGCTACACCTTC; CDR3 protein: CASSYSNVNFWGYTF
J gene: TRBJ2-7; clone size: once; V gene: TRBV27; D gene: TRBD1; CDR3 DNA: TGTGCCAGCAGTTTATCGGGGGACAGGGCGAGCCCCTACGAGCAGTACTTC; CDR3 protein: CASSLSGDRASPYEQYF
J gene: TRBJ2-2; clone size: .; V gene: TRBV10-3; D gene: .; CDR3 DNA: TGTGCCATCGGCACGTGGGCGAGTACCGGGGAGCTGTTTTTT; CDR3 protein: CAIGTWASTGELFF
J gene: TRBJ2-1; clone size: .; V gene: TRBV19; D gene: TRBD2; CDR3 DNA: TGTGCCAGTAGTATTGCGGGAGTTCCCTACAATGAGCAGTTCTTC; CDR3 protein: CASSIAGVPYNEQFF
J gene: TRBJ2-1; clone size: .; V gene: TRBV18; D gene: .; CDR3 DNA: TGTGCCAGCTCACCAGGGGGTAAAGCACGCGACTACAATGAGCAGTTCTTC; CDR3 protein: CASSPGGKARDYNEQFF
J gene: TRBJ2-1; clone size: .; V gene: TRBV5-1; D gene: TRBD2; CDR3 DNA: TGCGCCAGCAGCTCAAAAACTGGGCCGGGACTAGCGGGGGATGAGCAGTTCTTC; CDR3 protein: CASSSKTGPGLAGDEQFF
J gene: TRBJ2-3; clone size: .; V gene: TRBV2; D gene: TRBD2; CDR3 DNA: TGTGCCAGCCTTACCGGGACTAGCGGGAGAGGGCCAGATACGCAGTATTTT; CDR3 protein: CASLTGTSGRGPDTQYF
J gene: TRBJ2-1; clone size: .; V gene: TRBV9; D gene: TRBD2; CDR3 DNA: TGTGCCAGCAGCGTAGAAGGAGAGCTAGCGGTTTACAATGAGCAGTTCTTC; CDR3 protein: CASSVEGELAVYNEQFF
J gene: TRBJ1-5; clone size: .; V gene: TRBV27; D gene: TRBD1; CDR3 DNA: TGTGCCAGCTCAGGGGGAGATAGCAATCAGCCCCAGCATTTT; CDR3 protein: CASSGGDSNQPQHF
J gene: TRBJ2-3; clone size: .; V gene: TRBV4-3; D gene: .; CDR3 DNA: TGCGCCAGCAGCCAAGACAGCACAGATACGCAGTATTTT; CDR3 protein: CASSQDSTDTQYF
J gene: TRBJ1-5; clone size: .; V gene: TRBV19; D gene: .; CDR3 DNA: TGTGCCAGTAGTATGACAGGCGGTCAGCCCCAGCATTTT; CDR3 protein: CASSMTGGQPQHF
J gene: TRBJ2-4; clone size: .; V gene: TRBV5-6; D gene: .; CDR3 DNA: TGTGCCAGCAGCTTGTCATGGGGACAATTAAACATTCAGTACTTC; CDR3 protein: CASSLSWGQLNIQYF
J gene: TRBJ1-2; clone size: .; V gene: TRBV10-2; D gene: .; CDR3 DNA: TGCGCCAGCAGTGAAGCCAGGCTCCATGGCTACACCTTC; CDR3 protein: CASSEARLHGYTF
J gene: TRBJ2-7; clone size: .; V gene: TRBV4-1; D gene: .; CDR3 DNA: TGCGCCAGCAGTGCCGACCACTCCTACGAGCAGTACTTC; CDR3 protein: CASSADHSYEQYF
J gene: TRBJ2-1; clone size: .; V gene: TRBV15; D gene: .; CDR3 DNA: TGTGCCACCAGCAGAGGAATGAGGGCGGGGATCTACAATGAGCAGTTCTTC; CDR3 protein: CATSRGMRAGIYNEQFF